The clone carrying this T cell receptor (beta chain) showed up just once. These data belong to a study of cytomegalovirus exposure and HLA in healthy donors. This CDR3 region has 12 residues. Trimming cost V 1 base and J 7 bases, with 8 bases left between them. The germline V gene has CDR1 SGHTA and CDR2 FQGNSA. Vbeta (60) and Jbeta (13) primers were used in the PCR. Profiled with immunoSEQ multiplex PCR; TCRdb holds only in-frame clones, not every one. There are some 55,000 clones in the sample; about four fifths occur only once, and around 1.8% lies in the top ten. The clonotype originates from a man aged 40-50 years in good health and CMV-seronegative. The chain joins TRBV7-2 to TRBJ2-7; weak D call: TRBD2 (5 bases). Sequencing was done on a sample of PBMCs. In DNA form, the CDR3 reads TGTGCCAGCAGCTTAGGTCCGGGGGAGCAGTACTTC. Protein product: CASSLGPGEQYF.